One and the same sample provided the 32 T cell receptor beta chains below, sequenced in a study of cytomegalovirus exposure and HLA in healthy donors. Amplification used 60 Vbeta primers and 13 Jbeta primers. The assay was immunoSEQ multiplex PCR, and TCRdb's table has in-frame clones only and misses some. The sample lists about 160,000 clones, 80% to 90% seen once, with 5% to 7% in the top ten. Sequences were obtained from PBMCs. These receptors all come from a man aged 50-59 years in good health and CMV-seropositive.

Only one count was recorded for this clone. The chain employs TRBV5-8 and TRBJ1-2, with D hard to call. This CDR3 spans 16 amino acids. CDR1 and CDR2 from the germline V gene are SGHTS and YDEGEE. The V and J ends lost 2 bases and 3 bases respectively, with 17 bases between them. CDR3 loop: CASSFNGRLPHYGYTF. In DNA, the CDR3 is TGTGCCAGCAGCTTCAATGGCAGACTACCCCACTATGGCTACACCTTC. Combining the CDR3 with reference TRBV5-8 and TRBJ1-2 gives the whole variable domain EAGVTQSPTHLIKTRGQQATLRCSPISGHTSVYWYQQALGLGLQFLLWYDEGEERNRGNFPPRFSGRQFPNYSSELNVNALELEDSALYLCASSFNGRLPHYGYTFGSGTRLTVV.

The chain employs TRBV19 and TRBJ1-2; D uncertain. V shed 1 base and J shed 0 bases, with 9 bases lying between them. Germline CDR1 LNHDA, CDR2 SQIVND (reference sequence). CDR3 length equals 15 residues. CDR3 region: CASSIVSEANYGYTF. CDR3 DNA: TGTGCCAGTAGTATAGTGAGTGAGGCTAACTATGGCTACACCTTC.

The chain recombines TRBV9 with TRBJ1-1; weak D call: TRBD1 (6 bases). The ends were cut back, 3 bases at V and 3 bases at J, with 12 bases in the middle. This CDR3 is built from 14 residues. Germline V CDR1 and CDR2: SGDLS, YYNGEE. The CDR3 sequence: CASSARTADTEAFF. The CDR3 DNA is TGTGCCAGCAGCGCCCGGACAGCGGACACTGAAGCTTTCTTT.

The genes are TRBV2 and TRBJ2-7, with D possibly being TRBD2 (6 bases). From germline, CDR1 is SNHLY and CDR2 FYNNEI. This CDR3 has 14 amino acids. V lost 1 base, J lost 4 bases, and 11 bases lay in between. As DNA, the CDR3 is TGTGCCAGCAGTGAAGGGTCGGGAGTTTACGAGCAGTACGTC. It yields the protein CASSEGSGVYEQYV.

This rearrangement joins TRBV2 to TRBJ2-1, with D tentatively TRBD1 (7 bases). Germline V lookup: CDR1 SNHLY, CDR2 FYNNEI. Trimming stripped 7 bases from V and 7 bases from J, with 20 bases between. The length of the CDR3 is 15 residues. CDR3 DNA: TGTGCCAGCACCTCCGGGAGAGGACAGGTGAATGAGCAGTTCTTC. Translation: CASTSGRGQVNEQFF.

In its sample, this clone was seen once. V is TRBV5-1 and J is TRBJ1-4; D ambiguous. The V end lost 2 bases, the J end lost 8 bases, and 13 bases lay between the germline ends. The germline CDR1 and CDR2 sequences are SGHRS and YFSETQ. The CDR3 spans 14 residues. CDR3 residues: CASSFGQDSEKLFF. CDR3 bases: TGCGCCAGCAGCTTTGGGCAGGACTCCGAAAAACTGTTTTTT.

V gene TRBV27 combines with J gene TRBJ2-2; D unclear. Trimming took 3 bases from V and 4 from J, leaving 12 bases between them. Germline V gene sequence: CDR1 MNHEY, CDR2 SMNVEV (reference sequence). This CDR3 has 15 amino acids. The CDR3 sequence: CASSFHRVPTGELFF. CDR3 nucleotide sequence: TGTGCCAGCAGTTTTCATCGGGTGCCCACCGGGGAGCTGTTTTTT.

This clone was detected only a few times. The chain combines TRBV5-1 with TRBJ2-1, with 9 positions matching TRBD1. There are 15 residues in the CDR3. V shed 0 bases and J 4 bases; nucleotides not matched to a gene: 2. Germline-derived CDR1 and CDR2 are SGHRS and YFSETQ. The DNA for the CDR3 is TGCGCCAGCAGCTTGGGGGGACAGGGTTACAATGAGCAGTTCTTC. It specifies CASSLGGQGYNEQFF.

The CDR3 reads CASSETTGRNEQYV. As DNA, the CDR3 is TGTGCCAGCAGTGAGACGACAGGGAGAAACGAGCAGTACGTC. The chain carries TRBV2 and TRBJ2-7, with 7 bases fitting TRBD1. The J segment lost 5 bases and the V segment lost 3 bases, leaving 7 bases of the junction unmatched. From germline, CDR1 is SNHLY and CDR2 FYNNEI. CDR3 size: 14 residues.

The V call is TRBV6-1, the J call TRBJ1-1; 7 bases line up with TRBD1. The V gene's germline CDR1 is MNHNS and CDR2 SASEGT. This CDR3 has 14 amino acids. Unmatched junction bases numbered 11, after V lost 10 bases and J lost 3 bases. CDR3 DNA sequence: TGTGCCACCGACAGGGCCCGTGGAGACACTGAAGCTTTCTTT. It yields the protein CATDRARGDTEAFF.

In this sample, this clone turned up a few times. J is TRBJ1-1 and V is TRBV7-9; D remains unclear. The CDR3 is made up of 16 amino acids. In germline, CDR1 is SEHNR, CDR2 FQNEAQ (reference sequence). V gave up 5 bases and J gave up 0 bases, with 16 bases separating them. The CDR3 coding sequence is TGTGCCAGCAGCCCGAGGGAGGGATGGATGAACACTGAAGCTTTCTTT. It encodes CASSPREGWMNTEAFF.

CDR3 in DNA: TGTGCCAGCAGCCCGACCGGGTCCTACGAGCAGTACGTC. Protein: CASSPTGSYEQYV. The chain is built from TRBV2 and TRBJ2-7, with no clear D. The CDR3 consists of 13 residues. V lost 6 bases and J lost 1, with 10 bases in between. The germline V gene encodes CDR1 SNHLY and CDR2 FYNNEI.

The V call is TRBV9, the J call TRBJ2-2; 9 bases agree with TRBD2. Trimming at V came to 2 bases and at J to 4 bases, leaving 3 bases not matched to a gene. This CDR3 region has 15 residues. The germline V gene has CDR1 SGDLS and CDR2 YYNGEE. CDR3 DNA: TGTGCCAGCAGCGTCGCGGGGGGGCCCACCGGGGAGCTGTTTTTT. Its protein product is CASSVAGGPTGELFF. The entire variable domain, with the rest obtained from reference TRBV9 and TRBJ2-2, is as follows: DSGVTQTPKHLITATGQRVTLRCSPRSGDLSVYWYQQSLDQGLQFLIQYYNGEERAKGNILERFSAQQFPDLHSELNLSSLELGDSALYFCASSVAGGPTGELFFGEGSRLTVL.

J is TRBJ2-2 and V is TRBV9; 10 bases fit TRBD2. V shed 1 base, J shed 3 bases, and the junction held 9 bases outside the gene matches. This CDR3 is 18 amino acids long. Germline-derived CDR1 and CDR2 are SGDLS and YYNGEE. CDR3 coding DNA: TGTGCCAGCAGCGTAACCTTGAGCGGGGGGGCGGACACCGGGGAGCTGTTTTTT. Protein: CASSVTLSGGADTGELFF. Supplemented by reference TRBV9 and TRBJ2-2, the full variable domain reads DSGVTQTPKHLITATGQRVTLRCSPRSGDLSVYWYQQSLDQGLQFLIQYYNGEERAKGNILERFSAQQFPDLHSELNLSSLELGDSALYFCASSVTLSGGADTGELFFGEGSRLTVL.

The genes are TRBV13 and TRBJ2-2; D not resolved. The length of the CDR3 is 14 residues. V lost 1 base and J 5 bases, leaving 8 bases between the germline ends. Germline V gene sequence: CDR1 PRHDT, CDR2 FYEKMQ (reference sequence). The CDR3 DNA follows: TGTGCCAGCAGCTTAGCGGGTAGGACCGGGGAGCTGTTTTTT. Translated, it gives CASSLAGRTGELFF.

The CDR3 protein is CSIRRGRDTGELFF. The CDR3 region has the DNA TGCAGCATACGAAGGGGGAGGGACACCGGGGAGCTGTTTTTT. The chain links TRBV29-1 to TRBJ2-2; D is possibly TRBD2 (7 bases). V lost 8 bases to trimming and J lost 3 bases, with 16 bases between them. The CDR3 is 14 residues long. Per germline, CDR1 SQVTM and CDR2 ANQGSEA.

This rearrangement joins TRBV5-4 to TRBJ2-7, with TRBD1 as a possible D gene (5 bases). V was clipped by 1 base and J by 9 bases, with 14 bases between them. From germline, CDR1 is SGHNT and CDR2 YYREEE (reference sequence). There are 13 residues in the CDR3. The CDR3 loop reads CASSLQGRIGQYV. The DNA for the CDR3 is TGTGCCAGCAGCTTGCAGGGTCGAATAGGGCAGTACGTC.

J is TRBJ2-1 and V is TRBV19; 7 bases match TRBD2. The CDR3 sequence is 16 residues long. After removal of 2 bases from V and 5 bases from J, the junction contained 9 bases not matched to a gene. Germline assignment: CDR1 LNHDA and CDR2 SQIVND (reference sequence). The DNA for the CDR3 is TGTGCCAGTAGTATATTCGGGGCGGGAGCGAACAATGAGCAGTTCTTC. It codes for CASSIFGAGANNEQFF.

The chain employs TRBV5-1 and TRBJ1-2; tentatively, D is TRBD1 (6 bases). Germline values: CDR1 SGHRS, CDR2 YFSETQ. V lost 4 bases to trimming and J lost 8 bases, with 15 bases between them. The CDR3 is 13 amino acids. CDR3 in amino acids: CASSLTGPGGYTF. CDR3 in DNA: TGCGCCAGCAGCCTGACAGGCCCTGGGGGCTACACCTTC. Supplemented by reference TRBV5-1 and TRBJ1-2, the full variable domain reads KAGVTQTPRYLIKTRGQQVTLSCSPISGHRSVSWYQQTPGQGLQFLFEYFSETQRNKGNFPGRFSGRQFSNSRSEMNVSTLELGDSALYLCASSLTGPGGYTFGSGTRLTVV.

This clone was seen only a few times. This chain uses TRBV10-3 with TRBJ1-1; a weak D match, TRBD1 (6 bases). The CDR3 extends over 16 amino acids. The V gene's germline CDR1 is ENHRY and CDR2 SYGVKD. The V end was cut by 4 bases, the J end by 4 bases, with 19 bases between. CDR3 in DNA: TGTGCCATCAGTGGGGAAAACAGGGTAGGAGGCACTGAAGCTTTCTTT. Its translation is CAISGENRVGGTEAFF.

This chain links TRBV6-1 with TRBJ2-4, with TRBD1 as a possible D gene (6 bases). Trimming pared 1 base from V and 3 bases from J, leaving 19 bases between. From germline, CDR1 is MNHNS and CDR2 SASEGT. CDR3 length equals 18 residues. CDR3 amino acids: CASSEEGHPLGDKNIQYF. The DNA of the CDR3 is TGTGCCAGCAGTGAAGAGGGACATCCTCTGGGGGACAAAAACATTCAGTACTTC.

The rearrangement joins TRBV4-1 to TRBJ2-7, with 12 bases matching TRBD2. The CDR3 is 17 amino acids. V dropped 6 bases and J dropped 1; count of bases not matched to a gene: 10. Germline CDR1 MGHRA, CDR2 YSYEKL. DNA of the CDR3: TGCGCCAGCAGTTTGGGTGTGACTAGCGGGGGATCCTACGAGCAGTACTTC. Encoded protein: CASSLGVTSGGSYEQYF.

V usage is TRBV11-1 and J usage is TRBJ1-2, with 8 bases identical to TRBD1. The CDR3 is 14 residues long. CDR1 is SGHAT, CDR2 FQDESV, per germline (reference sequence). Trimming removed 6 bases from V and 4 bases from J; junction bases left unmatched: 7. CDR3 bases: TGTGCCAGCAGTTCGGACAGGGAGGCCTATGGCTACACCTTC. Residues: CASSSDREAYGYTF.

The V and J genes are TRBV13 and TRBJ2-5; possibly TRBD2 for D (7 bases). Trimming stripped 2 bases from V and 5 bases from J, with 18 bases between. CDR1 and CDR2 (germline): PRHDT, FYEKMQ (reference sequence). The CDR3 spans 16 residues. The chain's CDR3 is CASSLRGGGLQETQYF. Written as DNA, the CDR3 is TGTGCCAGCAGCTTACGGGGAGGGGGACTCCAGGAGACCCAGTACTTC.

The chain combines TRBV18 with TRBJ2-1; TRBD2 matches 7 bases. From germline, CDR1 is KGHSH and CDR2 LQKENI. After removal of 4 bases from V and 5 bases from J, the junction contained 5 bases not matched to a gene. The CDR3 extends over 14 amino acids. CDR3 in amino acids: CASSRGGSHNEQFF. The DNA for the CDR3 is TGTGCCAGCTCACGGGGGGGTAGCCACAATGAGCAGTTCTTC. Drawing the rest from reference TRBV18 and TRBJ2-1, the complete variable domain is NAGVMQNPRHLVRRRGQEARLRCSPMKGHSHVYWYRQLPEEGLKFMVYLQKENIIDESGMPKERFSAEFPKEGPSILRIQQVVRGDSAAYFCASSRGGSHNEQFFGPGTRLTVL.

The V gene is TRBV6-5, the J gene TRBJ2-7; no definite D call. The CDR3 loop spans 13 amino acids. Germline V gene data show CDR1 as MNHEY and CDR2 as SVGAGI. The ends were cut back, 2 bases at V and 6 bases at J, with 11 bases in the middle. The CDR3 region is CASSYVVGAEQYF. The CDR3 DNA reads as TGTGCCAGCAGTTACGTCGTTGGAGCCGAGCAGTACTTC.

The chain has TRBV27 and TRBJ1-1, with TRBD1 identical over 8 bases. Germline assignment: CDR1 MNHEY and CDR2 SMNVEV (reference sequence). V was clipped by 5 bases and J by 0 bases; unmatched bases: 2. This CDR3 region has 14 residues. This chain's CDR3 is CASSPGGLNTEAFF. The CDR3 coding sequence is TGTGCCAGCAGTCCAGGGGGCCTGAACACTGAAGCTTTCTTT.

The V gene is TRBV11-3, the J gene TRBJ1-4; D ambiguous. V lost 3 bases and J lost 2, with 7 bases in between. Germline CDR1 SGHNT, CDR2 YENEEA. This CDR3 contains 14 residues. CDR3 amino acids: CASSFRGTNEKLFF. The DNA for the CDR3 is TGTGCCAGCAGCTTTAGAGGGACTAATGAAAAACTGTTTTTT.

This clone was detected a few times. The rearrangement uses TRBV11-2 and TRBJ2-5; 14 nucleotides line up with TRBD2. Germline values: CDR1 SGHAT, CDR2 FQNNGV. The J segment lost 4 bases and the V segment lost 4 bases, leaving 5 bases of the junction unmatched. The CDR3 loop spans 16 amino acids. CDR3 sequence (DNA): TGTGCCAGCAGCTCGGGACTAGCGGGAGCTCGAGAGACCCAGTACTTC. This encodes CASSSGLAGARETQYF. Together with reference TRBV11-2 and TRBJ2-5, the CDR3 gives the full variable domain: EAGVAQSPRYKIIEKRQSVAFWCNPISGHATLYWYQQILGQGPKLLIQFQNNGVVDDSQLPKDRFSAERLKGVDSTLKIQPAKLEDSAVYLCASSSGLAGARETQYFGPGTRLLVL.

The chain joins TRBV29-1 to TRBJ1-2; D may be TRBD1 (6 bases). The CDR3 is 15 residues long. The germline V and J ends were trimmed by 0 bases and 4 bases, with 15 bases remaining between them. Germline V gene data show CDR1 as SQVTM and CDR2 as ANQGSEA. CDR3 DNA sequence: TGCAGCGTTGAAGATGGTCGCAGGGGTTCCTATGGCTACACCTTC. It specifies CSVEDGRRGSYGYTF.

This chain uses TRBV2 with TRBJ1-6, with D maybe TRBD1 (6 bases). Per germline, CDR1 SNHLY and CDR2 FYNNEI. The ends were cut back, 6 bases at V and 4 bases at J, with 10 bases in the middle. CDR3 size: 14 residues. CDR3 DNA: TGTGCCAGCAGCGGGACAACTTATAATTCACCCCTCCACTTT. Its translation: CASSGTTYNSPLHF.

The V and J genes are TRBV6-5 and TRBJ1-4; the match to TRBD1 covers 11 bases. Germline trimming cut 4 bases from V and 8 bases from J; bases unmatched to any gene: 6. Per germline, CDR1 MNHEY and CDR2 SVGAGI. The CDR3 totals 15 residues. CDR3 protein: CASSSWTGGEEKLFF. The CDR3 nucleotides are TGTGCCAGCAGTTCTTGGACAGGGGGCGAGGAAAAACTGTTTTTT.